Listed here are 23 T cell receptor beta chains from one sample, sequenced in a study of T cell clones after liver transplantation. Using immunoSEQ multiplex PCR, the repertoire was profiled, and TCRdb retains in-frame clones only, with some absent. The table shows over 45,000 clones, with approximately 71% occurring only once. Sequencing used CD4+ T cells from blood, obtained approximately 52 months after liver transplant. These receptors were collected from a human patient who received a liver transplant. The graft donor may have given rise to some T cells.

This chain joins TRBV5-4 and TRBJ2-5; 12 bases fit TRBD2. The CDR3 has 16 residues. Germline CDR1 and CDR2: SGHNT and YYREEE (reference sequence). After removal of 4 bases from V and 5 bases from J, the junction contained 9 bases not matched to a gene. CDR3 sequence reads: CASSHQLAGGMETQYF. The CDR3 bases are TGTGCCAGCAGCCATCAGCTAGCGGGGGGGATGGAGACCCAGTACTTC. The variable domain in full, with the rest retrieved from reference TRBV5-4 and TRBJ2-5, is ETGVTQSPTHLIKTRGQQVTLRCSSQSGHNTVSWYQQALGQGPQFIFQYYREEENGRGNFPPRFSGLQFPNYSSELNVNALELDDSALYLCASSHQLAGGMETQYFGPGTRLLVL.

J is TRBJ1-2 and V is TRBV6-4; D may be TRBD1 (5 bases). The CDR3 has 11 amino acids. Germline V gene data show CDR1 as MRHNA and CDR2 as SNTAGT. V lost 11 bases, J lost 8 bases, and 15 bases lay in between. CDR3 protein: CAGPGGGGYTF. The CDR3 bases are TGTGCCGGCCCCGGGGGAGGGGGCTACACCTTC.

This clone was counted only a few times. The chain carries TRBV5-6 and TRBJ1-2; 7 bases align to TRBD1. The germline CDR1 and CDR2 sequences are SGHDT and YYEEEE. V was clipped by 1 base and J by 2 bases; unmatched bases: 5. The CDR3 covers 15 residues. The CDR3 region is CASSLIQGGNYGYTF. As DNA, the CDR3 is TGTGCCAGCAGCTTGATCCAGGGGGGGAACTATGGCTACACCTTC.

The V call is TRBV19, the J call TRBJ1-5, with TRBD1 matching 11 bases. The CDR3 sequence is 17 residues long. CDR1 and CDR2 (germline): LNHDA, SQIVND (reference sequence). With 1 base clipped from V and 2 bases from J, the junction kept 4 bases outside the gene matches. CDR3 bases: TGTGCCAGTAGTATAGTTCGGACAGGGGGCCGCAATCAGCCCCAGCATTTT. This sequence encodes CASSIVRTGGRNQPQHF.

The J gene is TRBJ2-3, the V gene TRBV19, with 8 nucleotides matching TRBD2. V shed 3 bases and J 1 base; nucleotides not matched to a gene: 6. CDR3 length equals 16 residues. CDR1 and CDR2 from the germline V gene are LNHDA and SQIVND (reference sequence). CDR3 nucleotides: TGTGCCAGTAGTATCCTACGTAGCGGGGGCACAGATACGCAGTATTTT. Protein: CASSILRSGGTDTQYF.

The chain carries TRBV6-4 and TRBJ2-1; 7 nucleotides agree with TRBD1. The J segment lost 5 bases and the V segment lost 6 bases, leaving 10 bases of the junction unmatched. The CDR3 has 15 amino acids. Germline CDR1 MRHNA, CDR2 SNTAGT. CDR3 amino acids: CASSKDRVANNEQFF. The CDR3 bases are TGTGCCAGCAGCAAAGACAGGGTGGCAAACAATGAGCAGTTCTTC.

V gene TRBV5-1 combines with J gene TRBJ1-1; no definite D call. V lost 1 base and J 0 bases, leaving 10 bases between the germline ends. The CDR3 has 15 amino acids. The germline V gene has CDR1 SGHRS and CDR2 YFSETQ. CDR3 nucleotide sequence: TGCGCCAGCAGCTTGTTAGATTTAATGAACACTGAAGCTTTCTTT. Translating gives CASSLLDLMNTEAFF. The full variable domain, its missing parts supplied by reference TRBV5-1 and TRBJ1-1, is KAGVTQTPRYLIKTRGQQVTLSCSPISGHRSVSWYQQTPGQGLQFLFEYFSETQRNKGNFPGRFSGRQFSNSRSEMNVSTLELGDSALYLCASSLLDLMNTEAFFGQGTRLTVV.

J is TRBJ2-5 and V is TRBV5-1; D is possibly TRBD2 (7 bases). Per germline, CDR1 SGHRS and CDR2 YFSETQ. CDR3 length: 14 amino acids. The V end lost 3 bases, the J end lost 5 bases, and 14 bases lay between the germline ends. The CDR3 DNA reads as TGCGCCAGCAGCTGGGCGGGGGCCGAGGAGACCCAGTACTTC. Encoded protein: CASSWAGAEETQYF.

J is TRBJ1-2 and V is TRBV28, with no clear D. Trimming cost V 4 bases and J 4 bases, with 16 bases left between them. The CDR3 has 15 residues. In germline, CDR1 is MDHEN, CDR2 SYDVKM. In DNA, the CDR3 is TGTGCCAGCAGTTCTGGACTCACCCGGGGCTATGGCTACACCTTC. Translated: CASSSGLTRGYGYTF.

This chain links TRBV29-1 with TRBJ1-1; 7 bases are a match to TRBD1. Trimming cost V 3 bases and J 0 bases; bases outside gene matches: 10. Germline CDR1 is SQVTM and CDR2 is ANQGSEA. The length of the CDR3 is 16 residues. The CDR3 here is CSVDGSLTGMNTEAFF. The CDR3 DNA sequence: TGCAGCGTTGATGGGTCTTTGACAGGGATGAACACTGAAGCTTTCTTT.

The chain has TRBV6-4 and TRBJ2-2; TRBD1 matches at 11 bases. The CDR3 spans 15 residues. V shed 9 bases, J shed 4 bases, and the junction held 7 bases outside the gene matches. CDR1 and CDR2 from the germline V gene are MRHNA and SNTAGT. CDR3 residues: CASRSGQGATGELFF. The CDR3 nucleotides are TGTGCCAGTAGAAGTGGACAGGGGGCCACCGGGGAGCTGTTTTTT.

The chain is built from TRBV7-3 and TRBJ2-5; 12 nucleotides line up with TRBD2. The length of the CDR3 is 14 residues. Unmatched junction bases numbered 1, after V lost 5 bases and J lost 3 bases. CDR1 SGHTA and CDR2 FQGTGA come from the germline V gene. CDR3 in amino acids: CASSRTSGEETQYF. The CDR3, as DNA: TGTGCCAGCAGCCGGACTAGCGGGGAAGAGACCCAGTACTTC.

As DNA, the CDR3 is TGTGCCAGCAGCCCCCCTGGTAGCAATCAGCCCCAGCATTTT. It encodes CASSPPGSNQPQHF. The gene calls are TRBV28 and TRBJ1-5; D unclear. The CDR3 has 14 amino acids. With 6 bases removed from V and 0 bases from J, the gap between germline ends came to 9 bases. CDR1 is MDHEN and CDR2 is SYDVKM in the germline V gene.

The CDR3 DNA reads TGTGCCAGCAGTGTAGACGGAGCGTGGTACTTC. It is translated as CASSVDGAWYF. This sequence joins TRBV28 and TRBJ2-7; D unclear. Between the trimmed V and J ends, which lost 5 bases and 12 bases, there was a span of 14 bases. The CDR3 covers 11 residues. The germline V gene has CDR1 MDHEN and CDR2 SYDVKM. The full variable domain, in which reference TRBV28 and TRBJ2-7 provide the parts outside the CDR3, is DVKVTQSSRYLVKRTGEKVFLECVQDMDHENMFWYRQDPGLGLRLIYFSYDVKMKEKGDIPEGYSVSREKKERFSLILESASTNQTSMYLCASSVDGAWYFGPGTRLTVT.

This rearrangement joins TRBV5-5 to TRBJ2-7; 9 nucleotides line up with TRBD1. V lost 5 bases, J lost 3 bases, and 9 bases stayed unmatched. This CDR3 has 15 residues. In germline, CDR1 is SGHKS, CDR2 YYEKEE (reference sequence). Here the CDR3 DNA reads TGTGCCAGCAGACTAGGACAGGGGCCTAGCTACGAGCAGTACTTC. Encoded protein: CASRLGQGPSYEQYF.

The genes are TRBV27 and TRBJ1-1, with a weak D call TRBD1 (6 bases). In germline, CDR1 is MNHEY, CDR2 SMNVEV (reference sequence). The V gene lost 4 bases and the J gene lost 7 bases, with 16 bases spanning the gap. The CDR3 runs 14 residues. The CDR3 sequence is CASSSYREEGEAFF. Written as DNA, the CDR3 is TGTGCCAGCAGTTCGTACAGGGAGGAGGGTGAAGCTTTCTTT.

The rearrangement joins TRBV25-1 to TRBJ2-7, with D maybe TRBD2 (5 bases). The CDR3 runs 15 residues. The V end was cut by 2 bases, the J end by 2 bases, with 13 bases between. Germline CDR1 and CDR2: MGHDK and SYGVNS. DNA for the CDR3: TGTGCCAGCAGTGAACCGGGGATTAGCCCCTACGAGCAGTACTTC. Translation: CASSEPGISPYEQYF.

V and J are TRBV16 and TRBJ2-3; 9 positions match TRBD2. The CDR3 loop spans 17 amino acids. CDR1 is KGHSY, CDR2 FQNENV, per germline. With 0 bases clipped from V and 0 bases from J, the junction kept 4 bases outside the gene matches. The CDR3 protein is CASSQSAGGHSTDTQYF. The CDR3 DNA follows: TGTGCCAGCAGCCAATCCGCGGGGGGGCATAGCACAGATACGCAGTATTTT.

The CDR3 sequence: CASSMRRGTTGELFF. CDR3 DNA: TGTGCCAGCAGCATGCGCCGGGGCACCACCGGGGAGCTGTTTTTT. The rearrangement links TRBV27 to TRBJ2-2; TRBD1 or TRBD2 may be the D gene (5 bases each). Germline values: CDR1 MNHEY, CDR2 SMNVEV (reference sequence). The CDR3 runs to 15 residues. The V end lost 6 bases, the J end lost 4 bases, and 15 bases lay between the germline ends.

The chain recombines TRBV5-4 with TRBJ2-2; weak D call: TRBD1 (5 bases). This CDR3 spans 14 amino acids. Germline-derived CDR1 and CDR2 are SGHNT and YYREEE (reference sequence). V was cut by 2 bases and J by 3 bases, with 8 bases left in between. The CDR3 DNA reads TGTGCCAGCAGCTTAGACAGAGACACCGGGGAGCTGTTTTTT. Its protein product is CASSLDRDTGELFF.

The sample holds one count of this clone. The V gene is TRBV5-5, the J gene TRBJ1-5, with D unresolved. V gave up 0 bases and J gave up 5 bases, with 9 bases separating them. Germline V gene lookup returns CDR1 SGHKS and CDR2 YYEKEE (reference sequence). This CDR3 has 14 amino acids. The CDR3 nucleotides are TGTGCCAGCAGCTTGGCGGTTGAGGATCAGCCCCAGCATTTT. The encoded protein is CASSLAVEDQPQHF.

The CDR3 nucleotides read TGTGCCAGCAGGGCGGACAGGGGATACGAGCAGTACTTC. As protein: CASRADRGYEQYF. The V gene is TRBV28, the J gene TRBJ2-7; TRBD1 aligns across 9 bases. CDR1 MDHEN and CDR2 SYDVKM come from the germline V gene. Unmatched junction bases numbered 4, after V lost 6 bases and J lost 4 bases. The CDR3 covers 13 residues. The full variable domain, completed using reference TRBV28 and TRBJ2-7, is DVKVTQSSRYLVKRTGEKVFLECVQDMDHENMFWYRQDPGLGLRLIYFSYDVKMKEKGDIPEGYSVSREKKERFSLILESASTNQTSMYLCASRADRGYEQYFGPGTRLTVT.

Written as DNA, the CDR3 is TGTGCCAGCAGCCTTGGCACGGGGGTAGGGTACGAGCAGTACTTC. The encoded protein is CASSLGTGVGYEQYF. The chain recombines TRBV11-2 with TRBJ2-7; D is perhaps TRBD2 (6 bases). This CDR3 has 15 amino acids. With 5 bases removed from V and 4 bases from J, the gap between germline ends came to 18 bases. Per germline, CDR1 SGHAT and CDR2 FQNNGV.